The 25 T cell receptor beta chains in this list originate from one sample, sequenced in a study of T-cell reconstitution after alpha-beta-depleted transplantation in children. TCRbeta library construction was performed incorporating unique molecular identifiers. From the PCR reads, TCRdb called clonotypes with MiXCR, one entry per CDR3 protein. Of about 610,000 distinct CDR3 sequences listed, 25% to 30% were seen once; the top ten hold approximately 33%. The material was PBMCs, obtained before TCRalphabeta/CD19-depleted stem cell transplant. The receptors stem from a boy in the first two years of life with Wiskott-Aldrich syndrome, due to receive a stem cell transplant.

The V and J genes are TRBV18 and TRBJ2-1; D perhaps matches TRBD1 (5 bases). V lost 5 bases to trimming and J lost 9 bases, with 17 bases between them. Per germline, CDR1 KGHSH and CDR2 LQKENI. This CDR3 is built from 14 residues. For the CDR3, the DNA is TGTGCCAGCTCAAAACAGGTTCCGCGAATTGAGCAGTTCTTC. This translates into CASSKQVPRIEQFF.

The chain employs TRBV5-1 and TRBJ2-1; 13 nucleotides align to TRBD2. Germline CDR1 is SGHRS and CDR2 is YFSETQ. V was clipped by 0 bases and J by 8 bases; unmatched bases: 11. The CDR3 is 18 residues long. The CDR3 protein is CASSLVRTSGSKGDEQFF. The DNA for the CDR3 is TGCGCCAGCAGCTTGGTCCGGACTAGCGGGAGCAAAGGGGATGAGCAGTTCTTC.

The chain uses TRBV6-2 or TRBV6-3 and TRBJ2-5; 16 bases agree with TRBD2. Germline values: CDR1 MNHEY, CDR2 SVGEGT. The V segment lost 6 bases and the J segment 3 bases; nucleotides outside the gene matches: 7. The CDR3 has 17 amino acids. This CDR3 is CASSLGTSGRGEETQYF. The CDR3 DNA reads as TGTGCCAGCAGCCTCGGGACTAGCGGGAGGGGGGAAGAGACCCAGTACTTC.

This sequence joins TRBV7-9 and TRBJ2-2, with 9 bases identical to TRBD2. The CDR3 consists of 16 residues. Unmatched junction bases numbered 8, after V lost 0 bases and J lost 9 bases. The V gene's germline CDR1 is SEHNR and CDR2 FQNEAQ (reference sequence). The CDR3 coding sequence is TGTGCCAGCAGCTTAGCTGCGGGAGGGCCTCAACGGGAGCTGTTTTTT. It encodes CASSLAAGGPQRELFF.

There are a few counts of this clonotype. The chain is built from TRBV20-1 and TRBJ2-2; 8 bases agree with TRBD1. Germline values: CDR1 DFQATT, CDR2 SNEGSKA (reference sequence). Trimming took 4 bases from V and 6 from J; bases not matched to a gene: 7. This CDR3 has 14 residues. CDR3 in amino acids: CSATRTGLAGELFF. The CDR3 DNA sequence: TGCAGTGCTACCCGGACAGGGTTGGCCGGGGAGCTGTTTTTT.

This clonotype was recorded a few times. The CDR3 DNA is TGTGCCAGCAGCTTATCGACCTACCAAGAGACCCAGTACTTC. Its protein product is CASSLSTYQETQYF. The V gene is TRBV7-9, the J gene TRBJ2-5; D is ambiguous. The length of the CDR3 is 14 residues. Germline-derived CDR1 and CDR2 are SEHNR and FQNEAQ (reference sequence). V lost 2 bases to trimming and J lost 0 bases, with 7 bases between them. Supplemented by reference TRBV7-9 and TRBJ2-5, the full variable domain reads DTGVSQNPRHKITKRGQNVTFRCDPISEHNRLYWYRQTLGQGPEFLTYFQNEAQLEKSRLLSDRFSAERPKGSFSTLEIQRTEQGDSAMYLCASSLSTYQETQYFGPGTRLLVL.

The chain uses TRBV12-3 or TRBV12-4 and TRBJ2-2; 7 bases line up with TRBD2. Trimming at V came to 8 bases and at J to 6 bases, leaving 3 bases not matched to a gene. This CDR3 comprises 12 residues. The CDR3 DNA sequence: TGTGCCAGCGGCCGGGGGGCCGGGGAGCTGTTTTTT. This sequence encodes CASGRGAGELFF.

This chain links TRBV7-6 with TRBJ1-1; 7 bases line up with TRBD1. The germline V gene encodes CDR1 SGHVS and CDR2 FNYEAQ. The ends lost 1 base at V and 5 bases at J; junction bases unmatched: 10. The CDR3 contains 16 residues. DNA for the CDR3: TGTGCCAGCAGCTTAGTTTCGACAGGGCGTGGGACTGAAGCTTTCTTT. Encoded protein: CASSLVSTGRGTEAFF.

The CDR3 is CAISGGEGTEAFF. The CDR3 bases are TGTGCCATCAGTGGGGGGGAAGGAACTGAAGCTTTCTTT. The rearrangement uses TRBV10-3 and TRBJ1-1; maybe TRBD1 (5 bases). V lost 4 bases to trimming and J lost 5 bases, with 11 bases between them. CDR3 size: 13 residues. Germline loops: CDR1 ENHRY, CDR2 SYGVKD.

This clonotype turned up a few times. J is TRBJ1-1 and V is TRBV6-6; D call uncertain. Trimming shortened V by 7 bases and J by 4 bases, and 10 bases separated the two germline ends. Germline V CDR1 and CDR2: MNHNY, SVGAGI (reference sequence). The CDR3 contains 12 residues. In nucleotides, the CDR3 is TGTGCCAGCACAAGGGTAGGCACTGAAGCTTTCTTT. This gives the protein CASTRVGTEAFF.

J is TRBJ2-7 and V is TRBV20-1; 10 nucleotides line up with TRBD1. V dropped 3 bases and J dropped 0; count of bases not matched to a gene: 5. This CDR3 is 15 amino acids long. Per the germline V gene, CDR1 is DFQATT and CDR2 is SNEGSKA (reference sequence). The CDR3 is CSARGQGTTSYEQYF. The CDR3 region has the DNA TGCAGTGCTAGGGGACAGGGGACCACCTCCTACGAGCAGTACTTC.

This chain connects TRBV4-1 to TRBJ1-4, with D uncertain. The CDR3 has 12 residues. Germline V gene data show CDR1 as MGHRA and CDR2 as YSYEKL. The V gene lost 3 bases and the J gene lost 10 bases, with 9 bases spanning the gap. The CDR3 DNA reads TGCGCCAGCAGCCAGATACCGGGAAAACTGTTTTTT. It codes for CASSQIPGKLFF.

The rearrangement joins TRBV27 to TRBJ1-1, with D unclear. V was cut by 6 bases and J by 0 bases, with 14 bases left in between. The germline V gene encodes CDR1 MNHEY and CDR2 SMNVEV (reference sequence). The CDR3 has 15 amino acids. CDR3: CASRKFGLMNTEAFF. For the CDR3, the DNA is TGTGCCAGCAGGAAGTTCGGTTTGATGAACACTGAAGCTTTCTTT.

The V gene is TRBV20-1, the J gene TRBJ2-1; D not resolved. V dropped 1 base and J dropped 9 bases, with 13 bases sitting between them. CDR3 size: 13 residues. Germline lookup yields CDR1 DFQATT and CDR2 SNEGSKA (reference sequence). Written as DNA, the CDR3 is TGCAGTGCTAGAGCTGGGAATGTTGGTGAGCAGTTCTTC. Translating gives CSARAGNVGEQFF.

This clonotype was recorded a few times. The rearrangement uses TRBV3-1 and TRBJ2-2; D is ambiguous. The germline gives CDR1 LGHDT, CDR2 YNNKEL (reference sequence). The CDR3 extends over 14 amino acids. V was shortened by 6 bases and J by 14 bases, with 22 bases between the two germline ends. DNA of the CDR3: TGTGCCAGCAGAATCGAATCGGCTCCCTTAGCCCTGTTTTTT. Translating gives CASRIESAPLALFF.

CDR3 sequence (DNA): TGTGCCAGCAGCCCACTAGCGGGGAGAGGCGAGCAGTACTTC. It translates to CASSPLAGRGEQYF. The rearrangement links TRBV3-1 to TRBJ2-7, with TRBD2 identical over 10 bases. After removal of 4 bases from V and 6 bases from J, the junction contained 6 bases not matched to a gene. CDR1 LGHDT and CDR2 YNNKEL come from the germline V gene (reference sequence). This CDR3 contains 14 residues.

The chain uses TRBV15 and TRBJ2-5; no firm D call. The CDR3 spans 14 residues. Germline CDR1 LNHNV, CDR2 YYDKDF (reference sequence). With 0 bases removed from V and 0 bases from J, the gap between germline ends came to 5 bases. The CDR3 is CATSRDRDQETQYF. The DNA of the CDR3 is TGTGCCACCAGCAGAGATCGGGACCAAGAGACCCAGTACTTC.

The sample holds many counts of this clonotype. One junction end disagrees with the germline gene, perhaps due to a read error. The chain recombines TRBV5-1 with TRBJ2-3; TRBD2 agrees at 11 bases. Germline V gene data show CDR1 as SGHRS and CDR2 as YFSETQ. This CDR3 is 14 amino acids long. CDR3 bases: TGTGCCAGCAGCTTAGCGGGAGGGCCAGATACGCAGTATTTT. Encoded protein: CASSLAGGPDTQYF.

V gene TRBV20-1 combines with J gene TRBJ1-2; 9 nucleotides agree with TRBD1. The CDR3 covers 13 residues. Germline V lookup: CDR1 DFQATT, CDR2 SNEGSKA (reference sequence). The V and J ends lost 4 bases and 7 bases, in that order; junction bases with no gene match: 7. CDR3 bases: TGCAGTGCTAAATCCACAGGGGGCTTTGGCTACACCTTC. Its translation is CSAKSTGGFGYTF.

The CDR3 DNA follows: TGCGCCAGCAGCCAAAGCGTTAGCCGATACTACGAGCAGTACTTC. Translating gives CASSQSVSRYYEQYF. J is TRBJ2-7 and V is TRBV4-1; D uncertain. The length of the CDR3 is 15 residues. With 2 bases removed from V and 3 bases from J, the gap between germline ends came to 14 bases. Germline lookup yields CDR1 MGHRA and CDR2 YSYEKL.

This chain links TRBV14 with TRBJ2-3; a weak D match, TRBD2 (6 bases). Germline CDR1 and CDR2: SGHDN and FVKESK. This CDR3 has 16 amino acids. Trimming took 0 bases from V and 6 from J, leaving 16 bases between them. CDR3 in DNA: TGTGCCAGCAGCCAAGATTCGACGGGAGATAAGGATACGCAGTATTTT. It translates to CASSQDSTGDKDTQYF.

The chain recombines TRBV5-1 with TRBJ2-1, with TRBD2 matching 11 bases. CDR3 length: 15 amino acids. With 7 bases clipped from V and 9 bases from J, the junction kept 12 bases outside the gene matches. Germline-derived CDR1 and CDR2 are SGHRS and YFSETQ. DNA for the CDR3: TGCGCCAGCGGCCCAGGACTAGCGGGTAGATCTGAGCAGTTCTTC. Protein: CASGPGLAGRSEQFF.

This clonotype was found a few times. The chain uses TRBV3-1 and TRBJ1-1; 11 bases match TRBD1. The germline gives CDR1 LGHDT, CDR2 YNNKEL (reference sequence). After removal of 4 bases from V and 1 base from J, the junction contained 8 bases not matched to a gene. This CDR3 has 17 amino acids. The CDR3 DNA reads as TGTGCCAGCAGCCGGCGGACAGGGGGCTCGGGGAACACTGAAGCTTTCTTT. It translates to CASSRRTGGSGNTEAFF.

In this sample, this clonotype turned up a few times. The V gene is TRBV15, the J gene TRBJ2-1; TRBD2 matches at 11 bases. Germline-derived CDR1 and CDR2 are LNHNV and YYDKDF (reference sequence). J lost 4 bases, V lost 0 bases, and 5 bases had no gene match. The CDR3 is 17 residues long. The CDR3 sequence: CATSRDGGLAEYNEQFF. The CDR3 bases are TGTGCCACCAGCAGAGATGGGGGACTAGCGGAGTACAATGAGCAGTTCTTC.

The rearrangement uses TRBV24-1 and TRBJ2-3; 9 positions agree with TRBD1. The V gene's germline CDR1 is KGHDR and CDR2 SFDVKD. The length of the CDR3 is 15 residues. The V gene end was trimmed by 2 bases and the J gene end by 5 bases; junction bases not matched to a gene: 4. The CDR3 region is CATSDSDRGRDTQYF. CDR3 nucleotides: TGTGCCACCAGTGATTCGGACAGGGGTAGAGATACGCAGTATTTT.